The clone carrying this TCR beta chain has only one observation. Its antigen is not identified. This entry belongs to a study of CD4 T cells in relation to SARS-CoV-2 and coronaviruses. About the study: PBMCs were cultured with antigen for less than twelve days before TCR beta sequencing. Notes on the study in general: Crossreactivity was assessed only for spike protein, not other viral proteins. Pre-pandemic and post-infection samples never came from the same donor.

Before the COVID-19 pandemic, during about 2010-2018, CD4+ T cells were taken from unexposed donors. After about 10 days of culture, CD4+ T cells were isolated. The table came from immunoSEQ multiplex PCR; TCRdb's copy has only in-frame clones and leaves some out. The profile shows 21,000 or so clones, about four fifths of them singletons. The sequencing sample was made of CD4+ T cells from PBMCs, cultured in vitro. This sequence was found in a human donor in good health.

The CDR3 sequence is CASSFTREGLAFF. DNA of the CDR3: TGTGCCAGCAGCTTTACAAGAGAGGGTTTGGCTTTCTTT. This rearrangement joins TRBV7-2 to TRBJ1-1; D remains ambiguous. The CDR3 spans 13 residues. Per germline, CDR1 SGHTA and CDR2 FQGNSA. Trimming left V 3 bases short and J 11 bases short, with 16 bases between.